Following are 23 T cell receptor beta chains from one sample sequenced in a study of control samples from healthy donors and cancer patients. Produced via immunoSEQ multiplex PCR; TCRdb's table is partial and in-frame only. Here the sample spans about 86,000 clones, more than 85% being singletons. Sequencing used blood. All receptors derive from a woman in her thirties in good health.

Concerning this clone itself: The sample holds other DNA sequences that translate to the same CDR3. DNA for the CDR3: TGTGCCAGTAGCGGGAGCTCCTACAATGAGCAGTTCTTC. Translation: CASSGSSYNEQFF. The chain employs TRBV19 and TRBJ2-1, with a possible D match to TRBD2 (6 bases). Germline V CDR1 and CDR2: LNHDA, SQIVND (reference sequence). This CDR3 has 13 amino acids. Trimming cost V 6 bases and J 0 bases, with 6 bases left between them.

This sequence joins TRBV3-1 (or the pseudogene TRBV3-2) and TRBJ1-5; no firm D call. Germline V CDR1 and CDR2: LGHDT, YNNKEL (reference sequence). This CDR3 has 16 residues. V lost 2 bases to trimming and J lost 1 base, with 12 bases between them. Written as DNA, the CDR3 is TGTGCCAGCAGCCAAAGCCGATTGGGAAGCAATCAGCCCCAGCATTTT. This sequence encodes CASSQSRLGSNQPQHF.

The gene calls are TRBV29-1 and TRBJ1-1; D is possibly TRBD1 (5 bases). In germline, CDR1 is SQVTM, CDR2 ANQGSEA. Trimming left V 3 bases short and J 3 bases short, with 11 bases between. The CDR3 contains 13 residues. The CDR3 sequence is CSVDGTQDTEAFF. As DNA, the CDR3 is TGCAGCGTTGACGGGACGCAGGACACTGAAGCTTTCTTT.

The genes are TRBV18 and TRBJ2-1, with TRBD2 as a possible D gene (5 bases). The CDR3 spans 15 residues. Germline CDR1 and CDR2: KGHSH and LQKENI. The V and J ends lost 3 bases and 4 bases respectively, with 13 bases between them. The CDR3 nucleotides are TGTGCCAGCTCACCCTTAAGCGGCTCTTACAATGAGCAGTTCTTC. Translating gives CASSPLSGSYNEQFF.

This chain joins TRBV5-8 and TRBJ1-5, with TRBD1 matching over 9 bases. Per the germline V gene, CDR1 is SGHTS and CDR2 is YDEGEE. The CDR3 runs 17 residues. Germline trimming cut 3 bases from V and 2 bases from J; bases unmatched to any gene: 9. This CDR3 reads CASSSDRGRYGNQPQHF. The DNA of the CDR3 is TGTGCCAGCAGCTCAGACAGGGGGAGGTATGGCAATCAGCCCCAGCATTTT.

The CDR3 region has the DNA TGTGCCAGCAGCCAAGCAGGCCAGGATCAGCCCCAGCATTTT. As protein: CASSQAGQDQPQHF. The chain links TRBV4-2 to TRBJ1-5; D not resolved. The CDR3 contains 14 residues. Trimming took 1 base from V and 5 from J, leaving 9 bases between them. Germline loops: CDR1 LGHNA, CDR2 YNFKEQ.

This chain uses TRBV5-6 with TRBJ2-7; D may be TRBD2 (6 bases). The length of the CDR3 is 13 residues. Germline CDR1 reads SGHDT; CDR2 reads YYEEEE. Trimming left V 3 bases short and J 0 bases short, with 7 bases between. CDR3 coding DNA: TGTGCCAGCAGCTCGACTAGCTCCTACGAGCAGTACTTC. Its protein product is CASSSTSSYEQYF. Using reference TRBV5-6 and TRBJ2-7 for the parts outside the CDR3, the full variable domain is DAGVTQSPTHLIKTRGQQVTLRCSPKSGHDTVSWYQQALGQGPQFIFQYYEEEERQRGNFPDRFSGHQFPNYSSELNVNALLLGDSALYLCASSSTSSYEQYFGPGTRLTVT.

The genes are TRBV6-5 and TRBJ1-2, with D perhaps TRBD1 (6 bases). The CDR3 totals 14 residues. Germline-derived CDR1 and CDR2 are MNHEY and SVGAGI. The V and J ends lost 6 bases and 10 bases respectively, with 21 bases between them. In nucleotides, the CDR3 is TGTGCCAGCAGCCGCAGGGGAGAGCTCTTTGACTACACCTTC. This encodes CASSRRGELFDYTF.

This chain connects TRBV19 to TRBJ1-5; D gene unclear. With 3 bases removed from V and 4 bases from J, the gap between germline ends came to 13 bases. The CDR3 has 15 residues. Germline-derived CDR1 and CDR2 are LNHDA and SQIVND (reference sequence). The CDR3 loop is CASSMALWHNQPQHF. The CDR3 nucleotides are TGTGCCAGTAGTATGGCCCTCTGGCATAATCAGCCCCAGCATTTT.

The chain carries TRBV6-5 and TRBJ1-5; D is perhaps TRBD1 (6 bases). Germline-derived CDR1 and CDR2 are MNHEY and SVGAGI. This CDR3 spans 14 amino acids. The germline V and J ends were trimmed by 6 bases and 0 bases, with 9 bases remaining between them. For the CDR3, the DNA is TGTGCCAGCAGAACCAGGGGTAGCAATCAGCCCCAGCATTTT. Translating it yields CASRTRGSNQPQHF.

The rearrangement joins TRBV7-9 to TRBJ2-1; D remains ambiguous. Germline V gene sequence: CDR1 SEHNR, CDR2 FQNEAQ (reference sequence). With 5 bases removed from V and 8 bases from J, the gap between germline ends came to 22 bases. The CDR3 totals 16 residues. CDR3 region: CASSHPDNVRYDEQFF. CDR3 nucleotide sequence: TGTGCCAGCAGCCATCCTGACAATGTCCGATATGATGAGCAGTTCTTC.

The chain joins TRBV11-2 to TRBJ1-5, with a weak D call TRBD1 (5 bases). V gave up 1 base and J gave up 6 bases, with 10 bases separating them. The CDR3 runs to 14 residues. Germline V lookup: CDR1 SGHAT, CDR2 FQNNGV. The CDR3 DNA is TGTGCCAGCAGCTTAGCCCAGGGTAGTCAGCCCCAGCATTTT. It specifies CASSLAQGSQPQHF.

The chain couples TRBV10-1 to TRBJ2-7; D is perhaps TRBD1 (6 bases). This CDR3 has 14 residues. CDR1 is WNHNN, CDR2 SYGVQD, per germline (reference sequence). With 8 bases removed from V and 2 bases from J, the gap between germline ends came to 16 bases. The CDR3 here is CASGSGTPAYEQYF. The DNA for the CDR3 is TGCGCCAGCGGATCCGGGACACCAGCCTACGAGCAGTACTTC.

The chain has TRBV25-1 and TRBJ1-1; D might be TRBD1 (5 bases). V gave up 5 bases and J gave up 8 bases, with 18 bases separating them. The CDR3 is 14 residues long. Germline CDR1 reads MGHDK; CDR2 reads SYGVNS. The DNA of the CDR3 is TGTGCCAGCAGTAGCGCAGGGAGCCTTTACGAAGCTTTCTTT. Amino acid sequence: CASSSAGSLYEAFF.

This chain connects TRBV7-9 to TRBJ2-7, with no clear D. This CDR3 comprises 12 residues. Trimming shortened V by 1 base and J by 7 bases, and 8 bases separated the two germline ends. The germline V gene encodes CDR1 SEHNR and CDR2 FQNEAQ (reference sequence). CDR3: CASSLETREQYF. The CDR3 DNA follows: TGTGCCAGCAGCTTAGAAACGAGGGAGCAGTACTTC. The full variable domain, with the rest looked up from reference TRBV7-9 and TRBJ2-7, is DTGVSQNPRHKITKRGQNVTFRCDPISEHNRLYWYRQTLGQGPEFLTYFQNEAQLEKSRLLSDRFSAERPKGSFSTLEIQRTEQGDSAMYLCASSLETREQYFGPGTRLTVT.

J is TRBJ2-5 and V is TRBV5-6, with TRBD2 matching over 8 bases. Trimming at V came to 4 bases and at J to 5 bases, leaving 10 bases not matched to a gene. The CDR3 is 15 amino acids. Germline V CDR1 and CDR2: SGHDT, YYEEEE. The CDR3 DNA sequence: TGTGCCAGCAGCCGAGGTGGGACTAGAGTGGAGACCCAGTACTTC. Translation gives CASSRGGTRVETQYF.

The rearrangement uses TRBV20-1 and TRBJ2-3; D is unresolved. The CDR3 has 12 amino acids. Germline V gene sequence: CDR1 DFQATT, CDR2 SNEGSKA (reference sequence). Trimming left V 3 bases short and J 1 base short, with 5 bases between. CDR3 nucleotide sequence: TGCAGTGCTAGTCCCCGCACAGATACGCAGTATTTT. Amino acids: CSASPRTDTQYF.

A note on this clone: At one end the junction does not follow the germline gene, possibly because of a read error. This chain links TRBV10-2 with TRBJ2-3, with unresolved D. CDR3 length equals 11 residues. Germline CDR1 and CDR2: WSHSY and SAAADI. The CDR3 is CASSSRDTQYF. DNA for the CDR3: TGCGCCAGCAGTAGCAGAGATACGCAGTATTTT.

Only one count was recorded for this clone. The CDR3 spells CASSFGISQETQYF. The CDR3 bases are TGCGCCAGCAGCTTCGGTATTTCCCAAGAGACCCAGTACTTC. V and J are TRBV5-1 and TRBJ2-5; D call uncertain. Trimming took off 2 bases at V and 1 base at J, with 9 bases between the two ends. From germline, CDR1 is SGHRS and CDR2 YFSETQ. The CDR3 sequence is 14 residues long.

This chain connects TRBV29-1 to TRBJ2-5, with TRBD1 identical over 7 bases. This CDR3 region has 22 residues. Per germline, CDR1 SQVTM and CDR2 ANQGSEA. The V gene end was trimmed by 4 bases and the J gene end by 5 bases; junction bases not matched to a gene: 34. The CDR3 sequence: CSVAIWGSPNTGVTKRWETQYF. CDR3 DNA sequence: TGCAGCGTTGCGATTTGGGGCTCCCCTAACACAGGGGTCACCAAGAGATGGGAGACCCAGTACTTC.

This chain connects TRBV19 to TRBJ1-3, with D possibly matching TRBD1 (5 bases). This CDR3 contains 15 residues. Germline CDR1 LNHDA, CDR2 SQIVND (reference sequence). Trimming took 9 bases from V and 2 from J, leaving 17 bases between them. CDR3 sequence reads: CASGTAGRAGNTIYF. The CDR3 DNA sequence: TGTGCCAGCGGGACGGCCGGAAGGGCTGGAAACACCATATATTTT. The whole variable domain, remainder taken from reference TRBV19 and TRBJ1-3, is DGGITQSPKYLFRKEGQNVTLSCEQNLNHDAMYWYRQDPGQGLRLIYYSQIVNDFQKGDIAEGYSVSREKKESFPLTVTSAQKNPTAFYLCASGTAGRAGNTIYFGEGSWLTVV.

This clone was recorded only once. CDR3 amino acids: CSVEDTGLQETQYF. The DNA of the CDR3 is TGCAGCGTTGAAGATACAGGGTTACAAGAGACCCAGTACTTC. The rearrangement links TRBV29-1 to TRBJ2-5; maybe TRBD1 (6 bases). The CDR3 length is 14 residues. Germline lookup yields CDR1 SQVTM and CDR2 ANQGSEA. The ends were cut back, 0 bases at V and 2 bases at J, with 10 bases in the middle.

The CDR3 DNA follows: TGTGCCAGCAGCTTACGGCAGGGTACAGACACCATATATTTT. This translates into CASSLRQGTDTIYF. The genes are TRBV7-9 and TRBJ1-3; possibly TRBD1 for D (5 bases). V dropped 2 bases and J dropped 8 bases, with 13 bases sitting between them. Germline V gene sequence: CDR1 SEHNR, CDR2 FQNEAQ (reference sequence). This CDR3 comprises 14 residues. Together with reference TRBV7-9 and TRBJ1-3, the CDR3 gives the full variable domain: DTGVSQNPRHKITKRGQNVTFRCDPISEHNRLYWYRQTLGQGPEFLTYFQNEAQLEKSRLLSDRFSAERPKGSFSTLEIQRTEQGDSAMYLCASSLRQGTDTIYFGEGSWLTVV.